The clone carrying this T cell receptor (beta chain) has only a few counts. V lost 11 bases, J lost 2 bases, and 24 bases lay in between. The CDR3 spans 16 residues. The germline V gene encodes CDR1 KGHDR and CDR2 SFDVKD. This sample's time point: before trial treatment. The sample is drawn from a study of low-dose radiotherapy and immunotherapy resistance in tumors. TCRs were amplified for approximately 21 PCR cycles with a constant-region primer and V-primer adapter. In TCRdb, the reads were re-called with MiXCR into one record per CDR3 protein. The repertoire holds tens of thousands of distinct CDR3 sequences, about 11% seen once, with about 6% in the top ten.

J is TRBJ2-7 and V is TRBV24-1, with D possibly being TRBD2 (6 bases). This specimen was PBMCs, taken before treatment. The clonotype comes from a female donor with ovarian cancer. The CDR3 here is CAITLIGGTPTYEQYF. The CDR3 DNA reads TGTGCCATCACTCTAATCGGCGGGACCCCGACCTACGAGCAGTACTTC.